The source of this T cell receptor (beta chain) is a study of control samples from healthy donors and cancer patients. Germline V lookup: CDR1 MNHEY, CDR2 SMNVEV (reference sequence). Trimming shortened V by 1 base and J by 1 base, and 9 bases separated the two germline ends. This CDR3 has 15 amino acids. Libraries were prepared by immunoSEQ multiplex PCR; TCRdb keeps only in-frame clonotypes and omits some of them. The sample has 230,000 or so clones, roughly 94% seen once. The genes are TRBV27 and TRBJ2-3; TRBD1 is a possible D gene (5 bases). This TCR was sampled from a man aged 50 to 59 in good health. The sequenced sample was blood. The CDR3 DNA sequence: TGTGCCAGCAGTTTATTGTCCAGGGGCACAGATACGCAGTATTTT. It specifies CASSLLSRGTDTQYF.